This TCR beta chain derives from a study of T-cell memory formation after mild COVID-19. Background on the study: There were largely donor-specific TCR clusters. The study, taken as a whole, reports: Later expanders leaned CD4+, whereas day 15 to 85 contracting clones were balanced CD4/CD8.

Germline V CDR1 and CDR2: LNHDA, SQIVND (reference sequence). Trimming took off 5 bases at V and 3 bases at J, with 14 bases between the two ends. CDR3 length: 15 residues. MiXCR, run by TCRdb on the 5' RACE reads, gives a single entry per CDR3 protein. The data show approximately 400,000 distinct CDR3 sequences, roughly a quarter seen once. On this clonotype itself: Its antigen remains unknown.

Sequencing was performed on PBMCs or a T cell subset sorted from them (not recorded which). The sequence was obtained from an adult woman who had mild COVID-19 (a few samples of this study predate the infection). Cell type and time point are not known. V and J are TRBV19 and TRBJ2-1; no clear D. This chain's CDR3 is CASSVGLLIYNEQFF. The CDR3 DNA is TGTGCCAGTAGTGTAGGATTGTTAATCTACAATGAGCAGTTCTTC.